This is a list of T cell receptor beta chains from one sample in a study of T-cell memory formation after mild COVID-19. Using its own MiXCR run on the 5' RACE reads, TCRdb lists one record per CDR3 protein. The repertoire has fewer than 650,000 distinct CDR3 sequences, roughly 17% of them found once; the top ten carry roughly 7.8%. Sample: PBMCs or a T cell subset sorted from them (not recorded which). All receptors come from an adult woman who had mild COVID-19 (a few samples of this study predate the infection). Cell type and time point are not known. The CDR3 runs from the conserved cysteine through the conserved F or W.

cdr3_length j_call v_call cdr3_aa
14 TRBJ1-1 TRBV7-3 CASSLSGPNTEAFF
14 TRBJ1-1 TRBV20-1 CSAMRDRGTGEAFF
16 TRBJ2-1 TRBV5-5 CASSLRDYPPYNEQFF
15 TRBJ2-3 TRBV25-1 CASRRGSGGTDTQYF
13 TRBJ2-5 TRBV5-8 CASILRDWGTQYF
16 TRBJ2-1 TRBV25-1 CASSEYTGGLLDEQFF
16 TRBJ2-1 TRBV5-1 CASSLGRGGTYNEQFF
15 TRBJ2-2 TRBV24-1 CATSDLGPFTGELFF
15 TRBJ2-2 TRBV6-5 CASRAGTRVTGELFF
16 TRBJ2-1 TRBV15 CATSVDRDRADNEQFF
19 TRBJ2-1 TRBV6-5 CASSPGQGAHGSPYNEQFF
15 TRBJ2-7 TRBV5-1 CASSPGDFPSWEQYF
15 TRBJ1-1 TRBV24-1 CATSDLQGRNTEAFF
13 TRBJ2-7 TRBV15 CATRRTGSYEQYF
15 TRBJ1-1 TRBV4-1 CASSRPDRVNTEAFF
14 TRBJ1-1 TRBV12-3/TRBV12-4 CASRLTGRNTEAFF
15 TRBJ2-2 TRBV25-1 CASSDGQGGPGELFF
15 TRBJ1-2 TRBV3-1 CASSGPGGASYGYTF
14 TRBJ2-7 TRBV7-2 CASGGTRLIGEQYF
15 TRBJ2-2 TRBV29-1 CSVEQGFRQPGELFF
14 TRBJ1-5 TRBV7-2 CASSSGTRNQPQHF
14 TRBJ2-7 TRBV6-1 CASSEGNRDYEQYF
15 TRBJ2-7 TRBV27 CASSFGRGAPGEQYF
15 TRBJ2-7 TRBV3-1 CASSQPQGKSYEQYF
15 TRBJ2-3 TRBV11-2 CASSTRGGPSDTQYF
16 TRBJ2-3 TRBV24-1 CATSDSSISGTDTQYF
20 TRBJ2-6 TRBV25-1 CASSEFATGQDFSGANVLTF
14 TRBJ2-7 TRBV30 CAWSLTGIPYEQYF
18 TRBJ2-5 TRBV6-1 CASSVQDRGKGGQETQYF
15 TRBJ2-3 TRBV7-2 CASSLVGAGTDTQYF
17 TRBJ2-1 TRBV6-5 CASSGPRLAGAYNEQFF
15 TRBJ2-4 TRBV5-1 CASSLGGEGKNIQYF
15 TRBJ2-3 TRBV5-1 CASSTGRGGTDTQYF
15 TRBJ2-1 TRBV7-8 CASSYRSGTGIEQFF
12 TRBJ1-1 TRBV29-1 CSVLGSNTEAFF
13 TRBJ1-1 TRBV12-3/TRBV12-4 CASSASGGTEAFF
17 TRBJ1-4 TRBV7-2 CASSLRPLAATNEKLFF
17 TRBJ1-2 TRBV5-5 CASSRGSEASAIYGYTF
14 TRBJ2-3 TRBV7-9 CASSGTASTDTQYF
14 TRBJ1-5 TRBV20-1 CSAREGVSNQPQHF
12 TRBJ1-5 TRBV20-1 CSARVGDQPQHF
14 TRBJ2-3 TRBV7-6 CASSLAWTTDTQYF
13 TRBJ1-5 TRBV12-3/TRBV12-4 CATNLGGNQPQHF
13 TRBJ1-1 TRBV7-9 CASSLGTDTEAFF
16 TRBJ2-6 TRBV19 CASRTRQGSGANVLTF